This TCR beta chain was recovered during a study of shared clonotypes between healthy human individuals. Clones were read by immunoSEQ multiplex PCR, and TCRdb kept only the in-frame ones, dropping some. The sample contains around 1.6 million clones, 95% to 99% of which appear only once. A word on this clone: In the same sample, other DNA sequences code for this CDR3.

From germline, CDR1 is SGHNT and CDR2 YYREEE (reference sequence). The CDR3 has 14 residues. Between the trimmed V and J ends, which lost 1 base and 3 bases, there was a span of 10 bases. This chain uses TRBV5-4 with TRBJ2-5; weak D call: TRBD1 (7 bases). This receptor was obtained from a young man in good health. Specimen: naive CD4+ T cells sorted from blood. Subset of the sample: CD45RA+ positively selected. The CDR3 is CASSLSRGEETQYF. Written as DNA, the CDR3 is TGTGCCAGCAGCTTGTCCAGGGGGGAAGAGACCCAGTACTTC.